The T cell receptor (beta chain) described here comes from a study of beta chain features in type 1 diabetes. About the research overall: The study examined around 99,000,000 sorted cells across all samples.

Cell sorting via CD45RO/CCR7/CD25/CD127/CD95/CD27 was performed to obtain CD4+ naive, central memory, regulatory and stem cell-like memory cells. Regarding the study as a whole: All four CD4+ subsets from Type 1 diabetes patients carried moderately but significantly shorter TCRB CDR3s. TCRB repertoires of naive, central memory and Treg cells appeared more similar among patients than among healthy donors.

The sample holds a few counts of this clone. The antigen remains undetermined. Reverse transcription of all isolated RNA meant that expressed TCRB transcripts were sequenced. Produced via immunoSEQ multiplex PCR; TCRdb's table is partial and in-frame only. The repertoire holds about 260,000 clones, with just over 20% as singletons. Germline values: CDR1 SGHDT, CDR2 YYEEEE. CDR3 length: 14 amino acids. The V end was cut by 3 bases, the J end by 5 bases, with 14 bases between. The chain is built from TRBV5-6 and TRBJ1-1; D might be TRBD1 (5 bases). The receptor's source is a woman aged 40 to 49 with type 1 diabetes. Sequencing was carried out using naive CD4+ T cells from blood. CDR3 in amino acids: CASSSLGGGTEAFF. The CDR3 DNA reads TGTGCCAGCAGCTCGCTGGGGGGAGGGACTGAAGCTTTCTTT.